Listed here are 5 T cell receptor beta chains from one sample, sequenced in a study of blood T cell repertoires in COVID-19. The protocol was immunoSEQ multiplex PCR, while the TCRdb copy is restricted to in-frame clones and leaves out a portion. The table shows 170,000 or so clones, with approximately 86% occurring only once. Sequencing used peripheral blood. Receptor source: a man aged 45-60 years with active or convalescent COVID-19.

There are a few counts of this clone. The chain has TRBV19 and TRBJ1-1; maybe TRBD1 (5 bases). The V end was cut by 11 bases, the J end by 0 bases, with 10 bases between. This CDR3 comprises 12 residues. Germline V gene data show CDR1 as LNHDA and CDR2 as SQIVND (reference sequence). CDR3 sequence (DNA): TGTGCCTTACAGGCCCTGAACACTGAAGCTTTCTTT. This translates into CALQALNTEAFF.

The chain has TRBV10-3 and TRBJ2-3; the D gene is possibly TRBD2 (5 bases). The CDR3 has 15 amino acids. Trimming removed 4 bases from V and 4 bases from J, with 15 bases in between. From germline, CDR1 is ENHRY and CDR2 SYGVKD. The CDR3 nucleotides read TGTGCCATCAGTGGTTCCGGGGTTAACTCAGATACGCAGTATTTT. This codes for CAISGSGVNSDTQYF.

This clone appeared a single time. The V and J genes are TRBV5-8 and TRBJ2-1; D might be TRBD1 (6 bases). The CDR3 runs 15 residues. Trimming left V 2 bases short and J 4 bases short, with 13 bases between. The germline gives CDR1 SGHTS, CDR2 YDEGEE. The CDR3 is CASSLGDRLYNEQFF. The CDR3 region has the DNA TGTGCCAGCAGCTTAGGAGACAGGTTATACAATGAGCAGTTCTTC. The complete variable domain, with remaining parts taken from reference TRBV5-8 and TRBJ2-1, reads EAGVTQSPTHLIKTRGQQATLRCSPISGHTSVYWYQQALGLGLQFLLWYDEGEERNRGNFPPRFSGRQFPNYSSELNVNALELEDSALYLCASSLGDRLYNEQFFGPGTRLTVL.

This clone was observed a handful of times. CDR3 sequence: CASTLGQATDTQYF. Here the CDR3 DNA reads TGTGCCAGCACATTAGGACAGGCCACAGATACGCAGTATTTT. The rearrangement links TRBV6-5 to TRBJ2-3, with 7 bases lining up with TRBD1. The V gene's germline CDR1 is MNHEY and CDR2 SVGAGI. J lost 2 bases, V lost 7 bases, and 6 bases had no gene match. The CDR3 consists of 14 residues.

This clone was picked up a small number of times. The CDR3 here is CASSIPGLVPGYTF. In nucleotides, the CDR3 is TGTGCCAGTAGTATACCCGGGTTAGTGCCCGGCTACACCTTC. The V gene is TRBV19, the J gene TRBJ1-2, with unresolved D. CDR1 is LNHDA and CDR2 is SQIVND in the germline V gene (reference sequence). Trimming took off 2 bases at V and 8 bases at J, with 15 bases between the two ends. The CDR3 extends over 14 amino acids.